Listed below are T cell receptor beta chains from one sample, sequenced in a study of blood T cell repertoires in COVID-19. Generated by immunoSEQ multiplex PCR, the TCRdb table keeps only in-frame clones and is missing some. The table includes roughly 87,000 clones, approximately 84% detected once. The specimen was peripheral blood. The receptors shown here come from an older woman with acute or convalescent COVID-19. CDR3s include the opening cysteine and the closing phenylalanine or tryptophan. The D gene is left open where the match is weak. Clone size is not always given. Where it is, it says once, few, many or a class for expanded clones.

v_call	clone_size	d_call	j_call	cdr3_nt	cdr3_aa
TRBV11-2	-	-	TRBJ2-1	TGTGCCAGCAGCTCAGGACAGTACAATGAGCAGTTCTTC	CASSSGQYNEQFF
TRBV4-1	-	TRBD1	TRBJ1-1	TGCGCCAGCAGCCAGGGAGGGACAGGGTCTGAAGCTTTCTTT	CASSQGGTGSEAFF
TRBV2	-	-	TRBJ1-4	TGTGCCAGCAGTACGGGGTTCTCGGAAAAACTGTTTTTT	CASSTGFSEKLFF
TRBV7-6	-	-	TRBJ2-5	TGTGCCAGCAGCCCCGCCGTGGCGGGAAATCAAGAGACCCAGTACTTC	CASSPAVAGNQETQYF
TRBV19	-	-	TRBJ1-5	-	CASTSGSVRPQHF
TRBV3-1/TRBV3-2	-	-	TRBJ1-5	TGTGCCAGCAGCCAAGATTCGACAGCTCATCAGCCCCAGCATTTT	CASSQDSTAHQPQHF
TRBV9	-	-	TRBJ2-5	TGTGCCAGCACCCCAGGGAATCAAGAGACCCAGTACTTC	CASTPGNQETQYF
TRBV18	-	-	TRBJ1-2	TGTGCCAGCTCACTCCAGGGTGACTATGGCTACACCTTC	CASSLQGDYGYTF
TRBV12-3/TRBV12-4	-	TRBD2	TRBJ2-3	TGTGCCAGCCAAGGACTAGCGGGCGATACGCAGTATTTT	CASQGLAGDTQYF
TRBV3-1/TRBV3-2	-	TRBD2	TRBJ2-3	TGTGCCAGCAGCCAAGATTCGACGGGGGGGACAGATACGCAGTATTTT	CASSQDSTGGTDTQYF
TRBV27	-	TRBD1	TRBJ1-6	TGTGCCAGCAGCCTGGCGACAGGGGGTTATTCACCCCTCCACTTT	CASSLATGGYSPLHF
TRBV6-5	few	-	TRBJ1-6	TGTGCCAGCAGTTATGGACAAACCTATAATTCACCCCTCCACTTT	CASSYGQTYNSPLHF
TRBV5-1	-	TRBD2	TRBJ2-5	TGCGCCAGCAGTTCCGGACTAGCGGGGGCCGGAGTATCTGAGACCCAGTACTTC	CASSSGLAGAGVSETQYF
TRBV19	-	-	TRBJ1-5	TGTGCCAGTAGGCTGAGGACAAATAGCAATCAGCCCCAGCATTTT	CASRLRTNSNQPQHF
TRBV7-7	few	-	TRBJ2-5	TGTGCTAGCAGCGCTAGCTCTCAAGAGACCCAGTACTTC	CASSASSQETQYF
TRBV9	-	-	TRBJ2-5	TGTGCCAGCAGCATCTCCAGACTAGACGAGACCCAGTACTTC	CASSISRLDETQYF
TRBV5-1	-	-	TRBJ2-2	TGCGCCAGCAGCTTGGAAACAAACACCGGGGAGCTGTTTTTT	CASSLETNTGELFF
TRBV7-9	-	-	TRBJ1-2	TGTGCCAGCAGCCCCGCGGGGTGGGGAGATGGCTACACCTTC	CASSPAGWGDGYTF
TRBV11-3	-	TRBD2	TRBJ2-1	TGTGCCAGCAGCCACTTATCACGCGGGGGGGCCAACGAGCAGTTCTTC	CASSHLSRGGANEQFF
TRBV7-3	-	-	TRBJ2-1	TGTGCCAGCAGCTTCGGTAGTTACGATGAGCAGTTCTTC	CASSFGSYDEQFF
TRBV7-9	-	-	TRBJ2-7	TGTGCCAGCAGCTTAAGAGAGGGTCCTTACGAGCAGTACTTC	CASSLREGPYEQYF
TRBV5-1	-	TRBD1	TRBJ2-3	TGCGCCAGCAGCGTGGACAGGCCTGACACAGATACGCAGTATTTT	CASSVDRPDTDTQYF